Following are 16 T cell receptor beta chains from one sample sequenced in a study of identical twins. TCRdb recomputed calls from the 5' RACE reads with MiXCR, one row per CDR3 protein. The data hold around 680,000 distinct CDR3 sequences, with 8.6% observed a single time. This same sample was also taken into another study, of yellow fever vaccine responses in identical twins.

Material for sequencing was PBMCs. These receptors came from a woman in her late teens or twenties in good health.

The chain joins TRBV9 to TRBJ2-1, with D perhaps TRBD1 (6 bases). Per germline, CDR1 SGDLS and CDR2 YYNGEE. This CDR3 spans 17 amino acids. V dropped 2 bases and J dropped 4 bases, with 19 bases sitting between them. CDR3 region: CASSVVTGTSAYNEQFF. For the CDR3, the DNA is TGTGCCAGCAGCGTTGTAACAGGGACATCAGCGTACAATGAGCAGTTCTTC. The entire variable domain, with the rest obtained from reference TRBV9 and TRBJ2-1, is as follows: DSGVTQTPKHLITATGQRVTLRCSPRSGDLSVYWYQQSLDQGLQFLIQYYNGEERAKGNILERFSAQQFPDLHSELNLSSLELGDSALYFCASSVVTGTSAYNEQFFGPGTRLTVL.

This clonotype showed up many times. The chain has TRBV12-3 or TRBV12-4 and TRBJ1-3; 9 positions match TRBD1. The junction had 14 bases not matched to a gene; V was cut back by 5 bases and J by 0 bases. The CDR3 consists of 19 residues. This CDR3 reads CASSGTGTGTLFSGNTIYF. The CDR3 nucleotides are TGTGCCAGCAGTGGAACCGGGACAGGGACCCTTTTCTCTGGAAACACCATATATTTT.

V gene TRBV7-9 combines with J gene TRBJ2-2; TRBD2 matches at 9 bases. This CDR3 has 14 amino acids. Trimming took 7 bases from V and 3 from J; bases not matched to a gene: 3. Germline lookup yields CDR1 SEHNR and CDR2 FQNEAQ (reference sequence). The CDR3 protein is CASTPSGDTGELFF. The CDR3 nucleotides read TGTGCCAGCACGCCTAGCGGGGACACCGGGGAGCTGTTTTTT.

This chain connects TRBV10-1 to TRBJ2-2; perhaps TRBD2 as D (5 bases). Germline CDR1 reads WNHNN; CDR2 reads SYGVQD (reference sequence). V lost 5 bases, J lost 1 base, and 17 bases lay in between. The CDR3 loop spans 17 amino acids. CDR3 loop: CASSKPPSSGNTGELFF. CDR3 DNA sequence: TGCGCCAGCAGTAAACCCCCATCCAGCGGGAACACCGGGGAGCTGTTTTTT.

There are a few counts of this clonotype. The chain couples TRBV7-9 to TRBJ1-2; TRBD1 agrees at 10 bases. Germline V gene data show CDR1 as SEHNR and CDR2 as FQNEAQ (reference sequence). Unmatched junction bases numbered 4, after V lost 5 bases and J lost 4 bases. CDR3 length equals 14 residues. The CDR3 sequence is CASSPGQGTYGYTF. The CDR3 region has the DNA TGTGCCAGCAGCCCGGGACAGGGGACCTATGGCTACACCTTC.

In this sample, this clonotype turned up a few times. This rearrangement joins TRBV6-2 or TRBV6-3 to TRBJ2-7; a possible D gene is TRBD1 (6 bases). From germline, CDR1 is MNHEY and CDR2 SVGEGT. V gave up 5 bases and J gave up 0 bases, with 11 bases separating them. The CDR3 spans 14 residues. This CDR3 is CASSVTGPSYEQYF. The CDR3 DNA reads as TGTGCCAGCAGTGTGACAGGTCCCTCCTACGAGCAGTACTTC.

This clonotype was seen a handful of times. This chain links TRBV20-1 with TRBJ2-7; 7 bases fit TRBD1. The CDR3 consists of 14 residues. Germline loops: CDR1 DFQATT, CDR2 SNEGSKA (reference sequence). With 0 bases clipped from V and 6 bases from J, the junction kept 8 bases outside the gene matches. CDR3 DNA: TGCAGTGCTAGAGATCTCAGGGGGAGTGGCGAGCAGTACTTC. It is translated as CSARDLRGSGEQYF.

This clonotype has a handful of counts. This chain links TRBV21-1 with TRBJ1-5. TRBV21-1 is deemed a pseudogene. The CDR3 spans 13 residues. Written as DNA, the CDR3 is TGTGCCAGCAGCGAAATTATCAATCAGCCCCAGCATTTT. Its translation is CASSEIINQPQHF.

This clonotype was seen more than once but under ten times. V usage is TRBV18 and J usage is TRBJ2-7; no reliable D call. This CDR3 region has 15 residues. Germline CDR1 KGHSH, CDR2 LQKENI. Trimming removed 3 bases from V and 3 bases from J, with 15 bases in between. CDR3 nucleotide sequence: TGTGCCAGCTCACCGTCCGGCGTAGGTGGCTACGAGCAGTACTTC. Its protein is CASSPSGVGGYEQYF.

This clonotype showed up just a few times. The V call is TRBV5-1, the J call TRBJ2-7, with TRBD2 matching 8 bases. The CDR3 has 15 amino acids. Per the germline V gene, CDR1 is SGHRS and CDR2 is YFSETQ. V shed 0 bases and J 4 bases; nucleotides not matched to a gene: 6. This chain's CDR3 is CASSLGAGVSYEQYF. DNA for the CDR3: TGCGCCAGCAGCTTGGGAGCGGGAGTATCGTACGAGCAGTACTTC. The full variable domain, rest sourced from reference TRBV5-1 and TRBJ2-7, is KAGVTQTPRYLIKTRGQQVTLSCSPISGHRSVSWYQQTPGQGLQFLFEYFSETQRNKGNFPGRFSGRQFSNSRSEMNVSTLELGDSALYLCASSLGAGVSYEQYFGPGTRLTVT.

This clonotype was detected only a few times. The chain carries TRBV2 and TRBJ2-3; D is unclear. Between the trimmed V and J ends, which lost 5 bases and 1 base, there was a span of 10 bases. The CDR3 has 14 amino acids. Per the germline V gene, CDR1 is SNHLY and CDR2 is FYNNEI. The CDR3 region is CASSRRAGTDTQYF. CDR3 nucleotides: TGTGCCAGCAGTCGTAGAGCAGGCACAGATACGCAGTATTTT.

The chain is built from TRBV5-1 and TRBJ2-7, with a tentative D call TRBD2 (6 bases). Trimming stripped 4 bases from V and 2 bases from J, with 16 bases between. The CDR3 consists of 15 residues. Germline assignment: CDR1 SGHRS and CDR2 YFSETQ. CDR3 bases: TGCGCCAGCAGCAGTGGGCGGAGGGGAGCCTACGAGCAGTACTTC. Translating gives CASSSGRRGAYEQYF.

This clonotype was detected only a few times. The chain has TRBV18 and TRBJ2-5, with D perhaps TRBD1 (6 bases). The V gene's germline CDR1 is KGHSH and CDR2 LQKENI. The CDR3 consists of 14 residues. Trimming stripped 5 bases from V and 3 bases from J, with 13 bases between. The CDR3 loop is CASSWEQGKETQYF. CDR3 DNA sequence: TGTGCCAGCTCATGGGAACAGGGTAAAGAGACCCAGTACTTC.

This clonotype was observed at least ten times. V gene TRBV6-2 or TRBV6-3 combines with J gene TRBJ2-1; D ambiguous. CDR1 is MNHEY, CDR2 SVGEGT, per germline. CDR3 length equals 11 residues. The V gene lost 0 bases and the J gene lost 10 bases, with 4 bases spanning the gap. CDR3 in amino acids: CASSYSGEQFF. The CDR3, as DNA: TGTGCCAGCAGTTACTCTGGCGAGCAGTTCTTC.

This clonotype was counted ten times or more. V gene TRBV12-3 or TRBV12-4 combines with J gene TRBJ2-5; D unclear. Trimming left V 6 bases short and J 4 bases short, with 6 bases between. The CDR3 runs 11 residues. The chain's CDR3 is CASSRLETQYF. Here the CDR3 DNA reads TGTGCCAGCAGCCGTTTAGAGACCCAGTACTTC.

This clonotype was seen a handful of times. The rearrangement joins TRBV19 to TRBJ2-7; TRBD1 matches 7 bases. Germline V gene data show CDR1 as LNHDA and CDR2 as SQIVND (reference sequence). The CDR3 spans 14 residues. V gave up 10 bases and J gave up 0 bases; unmatched junction bases: 9. CDR3 amino acids: CATSPTGSSYEQYF. CDR3 in DNA: TGTGCCACTTCCCCGACAGGGAGCTCCTACGAGCAGTACTTC.